The 7 T cell receptor beta chains presented below share a single source sample, sequenced in a study of human T cells and chemical hapten exposure. TCRdb reprocessed the RACE reads via MiXCR and lists one record per CDR3 protein. The sample records tens of thousands of distinct CDR3 sequences, about 7.2% being singletons. Stated time point: healthy volunteer bleed at 2 weeks. Total RNA was isolated from unfractionated whole blood. Material: whole blood. All receptors come from a human donor in good health. Some clones in this sample may be carry-over from other donors' samples.

The chain employs TRBV3-1 and TRBJ2-3, with D hard to call. V lost 3 bases, J lost 0 bases, and 13 bases lay in between. The CDR3 covers 16 residues. Germline CDR1 reads LGHDT; CDR2 reads YNNKEL (reference sequence). CDR3 loop: CASSQDGFSSTDTQYF. Here the CDR3 DNA reads TGTGCCAGCAGCCAGGACGGCTTCTCTAGCACAGATACGCAGTATTTT.

This clonotype was seen a handful of times. CDR3 nucleotides: TGTGCCAGCAGTCTGGGGAGAAGCGGGAACTATGGCTACACCTTC. This encodes CASSLGRSGNYGYTF. The chain employs TRBV12-3 or TRBV12-4 and TRBJ1-2; D unresolved. The CDR3 totals 15 residues. V dropped 5 bases and J dropped 2 bases, with 15 bases sitting between them.

This clonotype was detected ten times or more. The rearrangement joins TRBV10-2 to TRBJ2-6, with 9 positions matching TRBD1. Germline CDR1 is WSHSY and CDR2 is SAAADI. The CDR3 runs 17 residues. V was clipped by 5 bases and J by 0 bases; unmatched bases: 5. The CDR3 nucleotides read TGCGCCAGCAGTCCGGGACAGGGTGACTCTGGGGCCAACGTCCTGACTTTC. Protein product: CASSPGQGDSGANVLTF.

The chain links TRBV6-6 to TRBJ1-5; D might be TRBD1 (5 bases). V shed 2 bases and J shed 0 bases, with 17 bases lying between them. The CDR3 consists of 18 residues. Germline CDR1 is MNHNY and CDR2 is SVGAGI (reference sequence). The CDR3 region is CASSYPRDGSGSNQPQHF. The CDR3 DNA is TGTGCCAGCAGTTACCCCCGGGACGGGTCCGGTAGCAATCAGCCCCAGCATTTT.

V is TRBV1 and J is TRBJ1-1; TRBD1 reflects the table's D call only, with no check against the DNA. TRBV1 is labeled a pseudogene. CDR3 size: 17 residues. CDR3: CTSSHLGQGFMNTEAFF. In DNA, the CDR3 is TGCACCAGCAGCCATTTAGGACAGGGATTTATGAACACTGAAGCTTTCTTT.

V usage is TRBV3-1 and J usage is TRBJ1-4, with D hard to call. V lost 5 bases and J lost 12, with 13 bases in between. The CDR3 extends over 12 amino acids. Germline values: CDR1 LGHDT, CDR2 YNNKEL (reference sequence). The CDR3 here is CASSVLAEELFF. The CDR3, as DNA: TGTGCCAGCAGCGTATTGGCCGAGGAACTGTTTTTT.

This clonotype was seen repeatedly, ten times or more. The V call is TRBV12-3 or TRBV12-4, the J call TRBJ2-7, with 9 nucleotides matching TRBD1. The CDR3 has 13 residues. J gave up 5 bases and V 5 bases, and 4 bases lay outside the gene matches. The CDR3 DNA reads as TGTGCCAGCAGTATTGGACAGGGGAACGAGCAGTACTTC. This encodes CASSIGQGNEQYF.